The 6 T cell receptor beta chains reported below all come from one sample, sequenced in a study of T-cell memory formation after mild COVID-19. One entry per CDR3 protein, called by TCRdb with MiXCR from the 5' RACE reads. The sample carries roughly 150,000 distinct CDR3 sequences, approximately 25% recorded once. The sequenced sample consisted of PBMCs or a T cell subset sorted from them (not recorded which). These receptors came from an adult woman who had mild COVID-19 (a few samples of this study predate the infection). Cell type and time point are not known.

This clonotype was picked up a small number of times. The chain uses TRBV5-1 and TRBJ2-7; the D is unclear. Germline CDR1 and CDR2: SGHRS and YFSETQ. The V end lost 1 base, the J end lost 5 bases, and 10 bases lay between the germline ends. This CDR3 region has 13 residues. The CDR3 DNA reads as TGCGCCAGCAGCTTGCACGTTCAAGACGAGCAGTACTTC. Its protein product is CASSLHVQDEQYF.

The gene calls are TRBV24-1 and TRBJ2-1, with D possibly matching TRBD2 (6 bases). The CDR3 consists of 11 residues. Germline values: CDR1 KGHDR, CDR2 SFDVKD. The V end was cut by 12 bases, the J end by 5 bases, with 10 bases between. CDR3 region: CAVAEDNEQFF. CDR3 bases: TGTGCCGTAGCGGAGGACAATGAGCAGTTCTTC.

This clonotype showed up just a few times. The rearrangement links TRBV12-3 or TRBV12-4 to TRBJ1-5, with D maybe TRBD1 (5 bases). Deletions cut 1 base from V and 15 bases from J, with 13 bases between. This CDR3 is 12 amino acids long. CDR3 DNA sequence: TGTGCCAGCAGTTTAGGGGGTGGACATCCGCATTTT. Its translation is CASSLGGGHPHF.

This clonotype showed up just a few times. The chain employs TRBV12-3 or TRBV12-4 and TRBJ2-3; TRBD2 might be the D (6 bases). Trimming took 8 bases from V and 1 from J, leaving 13 bases between them. The CDR3 spans 14 residues. This CDR3 is CASASAGRTDTQYF. CDR3 nucleotides: TGTGCCAGCGCGAGTGCGGGGCGCACAGATACGCAGTATTTT.

Turning to this clonotype: Mismatch with germline at one junction end may stem from a read error. The V and J genes are TRBV13 and TRBJ1-3; D is unclear. The CDR3 length is 17 residues. CDR1 PRHDT and CDR2 FYEKMQ come from the germline V gene (reference sequence). The CDR3 sequence: CASSGLGRKDDGNTMYF. The CDR3 nucleotides are TGTGCCAGCAGCGGCCTTGGAAGGAAGGATGATGGAAACACCATGTATTTT. The full variable domain, rest sourced from reference TRBV13 and TRBJ1-3, is AAGVIQSPRHLIKEKRETATLKCYPIPRHDTVYWYQQGPGQDPQFLISFYEKMQSDKGSIPDRFSAQQFSDYHSELNMSSLELGDSALYFCASSGLGRKDDGNTMYFGEGSWLTVV.

The chain employs TRBV29-1 and TRBJ2-2; TRBD2 aligns across 9 bases. J gave up 3 bases and V 6 bases, and 11 bases lay outside the gene matches. Germline lookup yields CDR1 SQVTM and CDR2 ANQGSEA. There are 16 residues in the CDR3. The CDR3: CSVETWAGGYTGELFF. The CDR3 coding sequence is TGCAGCGTCGAGACCTGGGCGGGGGGGTACACCGGGGAGCTGTTTTTT.